This T cell receptor (beta chain) was recovered during a study of OX40 agonist ivuxolimab in advanced cancers. Looking at the study overall: The patients got ivuxolimab, which is an agonistic anti-OX40 (CD134) antibody. Patients were dosed intravenously with ivuxolimab at 0.01 to 10 mg/kg every 2 weeks. General study results and limits: Clonal expansion from baseline to week 6 occurred in both CD4+ and CD8+ T cells. Averaging showed that CD8+ T cells had more expanded clones than CD4+ did.

The data were produced by immunoSEQ multiplex PCR, yet TCRdb's version contains in-frame clones alone and is incomplete. The data hold roughly 80,000 clones, with 75% to 90% observed a single time. As regards this clone: The antigen is unknown.

Germline V gene data show CDR1 as SGHVS and CDR2 as FQNEAQ. V trimming: 5 bases; J trimming: 8 bases; junction bases outside the gene matches: 4. The CDR3 has 14 residues. The receptor was isolated from an adult with an advanced solid tumor such as melanoma, head and neck, liver or kidney cancer. The sequenced sample was CD4+ or CD8+ T cells sorted from blood, obtained in a trial of the OX40 agonist ivuxolimab. The rearrangement joins TRBV7-8 to TRBJ1-6, with 9 nucleotides matching TRBD1. The CDR3 nucleotides read TGTGCCAGCAGCAGACGGACAGGGGATTCACCCCTCCACTTT. Amino acids: CASSRRTGDSPLHF.